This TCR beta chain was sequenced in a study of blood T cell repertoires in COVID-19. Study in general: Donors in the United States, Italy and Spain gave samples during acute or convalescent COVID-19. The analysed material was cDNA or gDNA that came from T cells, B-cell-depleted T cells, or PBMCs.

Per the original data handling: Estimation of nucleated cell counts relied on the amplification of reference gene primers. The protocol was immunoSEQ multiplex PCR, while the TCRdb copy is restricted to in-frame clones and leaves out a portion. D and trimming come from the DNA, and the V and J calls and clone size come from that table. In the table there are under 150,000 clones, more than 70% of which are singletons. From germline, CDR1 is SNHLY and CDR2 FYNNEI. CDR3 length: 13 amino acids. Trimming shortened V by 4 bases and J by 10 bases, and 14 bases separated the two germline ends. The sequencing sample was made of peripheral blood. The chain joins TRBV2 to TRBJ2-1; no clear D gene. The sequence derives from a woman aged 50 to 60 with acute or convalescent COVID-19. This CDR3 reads CASSGYRVGEQFF. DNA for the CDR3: TGTGCCAGCAGTGGGTACCGGGTCGGGGAGCAGTTCTTC.